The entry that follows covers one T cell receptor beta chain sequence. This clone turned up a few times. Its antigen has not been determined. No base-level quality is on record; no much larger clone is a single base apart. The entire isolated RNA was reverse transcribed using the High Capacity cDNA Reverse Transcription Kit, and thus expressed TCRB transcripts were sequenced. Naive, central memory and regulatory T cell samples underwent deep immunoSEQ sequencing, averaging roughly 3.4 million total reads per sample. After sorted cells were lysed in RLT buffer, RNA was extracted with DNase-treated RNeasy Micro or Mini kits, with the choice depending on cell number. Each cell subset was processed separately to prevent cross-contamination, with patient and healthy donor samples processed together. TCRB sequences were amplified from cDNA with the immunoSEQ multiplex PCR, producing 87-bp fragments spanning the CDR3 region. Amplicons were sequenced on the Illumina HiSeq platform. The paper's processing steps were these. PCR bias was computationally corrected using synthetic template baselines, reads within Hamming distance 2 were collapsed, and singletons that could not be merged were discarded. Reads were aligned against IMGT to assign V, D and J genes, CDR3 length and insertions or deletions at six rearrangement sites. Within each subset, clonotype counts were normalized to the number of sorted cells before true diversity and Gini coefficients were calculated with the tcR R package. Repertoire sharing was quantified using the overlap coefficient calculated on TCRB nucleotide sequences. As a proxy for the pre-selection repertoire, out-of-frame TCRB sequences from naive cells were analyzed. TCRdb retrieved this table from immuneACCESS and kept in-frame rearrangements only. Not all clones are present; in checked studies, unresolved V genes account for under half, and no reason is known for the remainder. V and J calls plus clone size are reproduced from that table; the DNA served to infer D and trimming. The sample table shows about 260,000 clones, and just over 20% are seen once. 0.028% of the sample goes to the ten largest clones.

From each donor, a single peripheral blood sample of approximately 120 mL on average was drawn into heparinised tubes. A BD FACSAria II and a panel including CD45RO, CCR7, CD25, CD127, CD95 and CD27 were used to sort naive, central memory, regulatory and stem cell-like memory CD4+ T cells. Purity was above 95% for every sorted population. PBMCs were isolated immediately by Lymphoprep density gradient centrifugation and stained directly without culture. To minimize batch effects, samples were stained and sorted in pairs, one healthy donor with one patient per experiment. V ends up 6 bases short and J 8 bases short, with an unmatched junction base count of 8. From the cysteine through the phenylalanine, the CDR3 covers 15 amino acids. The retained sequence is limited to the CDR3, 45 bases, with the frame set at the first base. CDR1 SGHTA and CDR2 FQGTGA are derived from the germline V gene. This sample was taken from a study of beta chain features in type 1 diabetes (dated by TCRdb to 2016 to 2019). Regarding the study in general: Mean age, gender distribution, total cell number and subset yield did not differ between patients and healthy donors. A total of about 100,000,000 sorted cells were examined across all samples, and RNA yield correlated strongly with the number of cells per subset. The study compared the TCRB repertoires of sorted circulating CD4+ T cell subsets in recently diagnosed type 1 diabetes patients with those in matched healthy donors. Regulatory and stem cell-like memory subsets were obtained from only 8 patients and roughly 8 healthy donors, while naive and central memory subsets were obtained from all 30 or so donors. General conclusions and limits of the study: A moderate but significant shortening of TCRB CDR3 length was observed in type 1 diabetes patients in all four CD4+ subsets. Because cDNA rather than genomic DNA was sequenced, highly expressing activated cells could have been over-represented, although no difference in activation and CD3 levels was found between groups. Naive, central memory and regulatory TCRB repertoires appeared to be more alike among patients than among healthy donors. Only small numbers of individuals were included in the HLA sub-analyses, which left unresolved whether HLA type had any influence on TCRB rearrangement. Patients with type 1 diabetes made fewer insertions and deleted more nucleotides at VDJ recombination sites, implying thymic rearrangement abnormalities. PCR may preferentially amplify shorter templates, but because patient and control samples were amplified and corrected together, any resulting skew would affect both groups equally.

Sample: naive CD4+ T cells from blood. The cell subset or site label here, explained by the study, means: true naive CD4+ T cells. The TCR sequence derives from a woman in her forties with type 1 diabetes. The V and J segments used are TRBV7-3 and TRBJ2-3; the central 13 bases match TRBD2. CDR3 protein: CASREGTSGTGTQYF. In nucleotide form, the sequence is TGTGCCAGCAGGGAAGGGACTAGCGGGACTGGTACGCAGTATTTT.